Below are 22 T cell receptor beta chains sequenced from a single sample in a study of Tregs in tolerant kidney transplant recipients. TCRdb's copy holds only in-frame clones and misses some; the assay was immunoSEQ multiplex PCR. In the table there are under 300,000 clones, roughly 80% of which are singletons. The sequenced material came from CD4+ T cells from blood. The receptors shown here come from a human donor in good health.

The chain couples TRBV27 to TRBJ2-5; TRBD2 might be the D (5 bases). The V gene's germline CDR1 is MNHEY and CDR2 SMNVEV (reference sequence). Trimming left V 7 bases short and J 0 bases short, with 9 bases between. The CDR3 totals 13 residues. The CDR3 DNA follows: TGTGCCAGCAACCGGCGGGACCAAGAGACCCAGTACTTC. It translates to CASNRRDQETQYF.

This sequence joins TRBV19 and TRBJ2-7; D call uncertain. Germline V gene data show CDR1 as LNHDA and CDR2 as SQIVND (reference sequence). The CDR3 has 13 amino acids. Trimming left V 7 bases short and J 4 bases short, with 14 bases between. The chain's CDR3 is CASTNPPSYEQYF. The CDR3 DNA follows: TGTGCCAGTACCAATCCACCCTCTTACGAGCAGTACTTC. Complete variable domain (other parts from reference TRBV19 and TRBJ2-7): DGGITQSPKYLFRKEGQNVTLSCEQNLNHDAMYWYRQDPGQGLRLIYYSQIVNDFQKGDIAEGYSVSREKKESFPLTVTSAQKNPTAFYLCASTNPPSYEQYFGPGTRLTVT.

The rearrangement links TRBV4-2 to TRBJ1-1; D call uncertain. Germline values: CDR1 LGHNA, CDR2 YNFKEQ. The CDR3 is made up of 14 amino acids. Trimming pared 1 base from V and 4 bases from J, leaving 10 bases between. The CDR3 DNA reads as TGTGCCAGCAGCCAAGGCCAGGTGTTCACTGAAGCTTTCTTT. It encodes CASSQGQVFTEAFF.

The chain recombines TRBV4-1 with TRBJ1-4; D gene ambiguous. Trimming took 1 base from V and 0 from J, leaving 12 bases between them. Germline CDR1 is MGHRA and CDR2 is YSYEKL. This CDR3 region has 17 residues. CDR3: CASSQGGAYSTNEKLFF. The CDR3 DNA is TGCGCCAGCAGCCAAGGGGGAGCTTATTCAACTAATGAAAAACTGTTTTTT.

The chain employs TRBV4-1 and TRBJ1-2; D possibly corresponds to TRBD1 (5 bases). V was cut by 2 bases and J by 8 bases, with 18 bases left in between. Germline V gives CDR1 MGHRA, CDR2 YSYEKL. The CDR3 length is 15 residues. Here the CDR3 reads CASSQPLLEGRGYTF. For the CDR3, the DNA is TGCGCCAGCAGCCAACCTCTCTTGGAGGGGAGAGGCTACACCTTC.

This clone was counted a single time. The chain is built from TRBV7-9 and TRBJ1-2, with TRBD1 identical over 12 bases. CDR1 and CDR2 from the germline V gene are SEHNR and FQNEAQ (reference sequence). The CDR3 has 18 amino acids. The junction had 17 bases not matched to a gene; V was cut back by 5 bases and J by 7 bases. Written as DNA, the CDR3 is TGTGCCAGCAGCCGGACCCGGTCCGGGACAGGGGGCGAAGGTGGCTACACCTTC. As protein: CASSRTRSGTGGEGGYTF.

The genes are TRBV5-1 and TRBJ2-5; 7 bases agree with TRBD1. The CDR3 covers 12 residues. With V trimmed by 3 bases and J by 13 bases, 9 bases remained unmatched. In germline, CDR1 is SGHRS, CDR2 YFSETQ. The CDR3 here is CASSWARDSWYF. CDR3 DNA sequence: TGCGCCAGCAGCTGGGCCCGGGACAGCTGGTACTTC.

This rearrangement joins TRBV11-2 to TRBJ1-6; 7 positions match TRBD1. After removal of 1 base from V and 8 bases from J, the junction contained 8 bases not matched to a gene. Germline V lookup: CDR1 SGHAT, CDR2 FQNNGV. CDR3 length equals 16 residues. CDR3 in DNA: TGTGCCAGCAGCTTAGGTCGGAACAGGGGTTATTCACCCCTCCACTTT. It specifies CASSLGRNRGYSPLHF.

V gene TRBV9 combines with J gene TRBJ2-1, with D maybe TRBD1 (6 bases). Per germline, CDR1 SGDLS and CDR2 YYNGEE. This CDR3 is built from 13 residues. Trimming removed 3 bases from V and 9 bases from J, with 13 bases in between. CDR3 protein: CASSAYRAFEQFF. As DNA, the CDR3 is TGTGCCAGCAGCGCTTACAGGGCATTTGAGCAGTTCTTC.

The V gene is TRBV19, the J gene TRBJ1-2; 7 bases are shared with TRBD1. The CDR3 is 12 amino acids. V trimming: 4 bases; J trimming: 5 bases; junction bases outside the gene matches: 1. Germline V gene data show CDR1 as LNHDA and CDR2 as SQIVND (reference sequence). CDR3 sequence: CASSTQGYGYTF. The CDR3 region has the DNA TGTGCCAGTAGTACACAGGGGTATGGCTACACCTTC.

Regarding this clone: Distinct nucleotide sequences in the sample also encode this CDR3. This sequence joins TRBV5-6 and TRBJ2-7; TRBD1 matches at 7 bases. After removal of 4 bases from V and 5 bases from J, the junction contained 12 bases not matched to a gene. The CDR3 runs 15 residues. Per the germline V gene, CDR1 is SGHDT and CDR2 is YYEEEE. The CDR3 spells CASSPRDRDGHEQYF. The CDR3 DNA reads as TGTGCCAGCAGCCCTAGAGACAGGGACGGCCACGAGCAGTACTTC.

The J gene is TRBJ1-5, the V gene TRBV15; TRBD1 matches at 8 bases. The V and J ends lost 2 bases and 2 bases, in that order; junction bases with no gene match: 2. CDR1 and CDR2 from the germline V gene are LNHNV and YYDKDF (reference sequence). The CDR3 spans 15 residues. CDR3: CATSRQGAGNQPQHF. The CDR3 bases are TGTGCCACCAGCAGACAGGGGGCAGGCAATCAGCCCCAGCATTTT.

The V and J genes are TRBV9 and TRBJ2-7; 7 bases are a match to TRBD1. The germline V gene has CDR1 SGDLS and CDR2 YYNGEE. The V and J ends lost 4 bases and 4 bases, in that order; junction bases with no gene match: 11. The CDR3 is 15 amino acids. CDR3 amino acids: CASSQTGTEDYEQYF. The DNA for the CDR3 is TGTGCCAGCAGCCAAACCGGGACAGAAGATTACGAGCAGTACTTC.

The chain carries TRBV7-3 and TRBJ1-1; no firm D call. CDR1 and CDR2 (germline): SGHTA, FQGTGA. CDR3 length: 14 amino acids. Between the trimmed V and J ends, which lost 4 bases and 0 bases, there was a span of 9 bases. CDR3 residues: CASSSGRMNTEAFF. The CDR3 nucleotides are TGTGCCAGCAGCTCCGGACGGATGAACACTGAAGCTTTCTTT.

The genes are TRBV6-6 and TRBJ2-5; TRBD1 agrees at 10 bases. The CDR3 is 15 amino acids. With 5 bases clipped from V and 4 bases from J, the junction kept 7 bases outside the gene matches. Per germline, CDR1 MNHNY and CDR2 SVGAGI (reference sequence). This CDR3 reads CASSQGGQGRETQYF. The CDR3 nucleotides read TGTGCCAGCAGTCAAGGGGGACAGGGGCGAGAGACCCAGTACTTC.

The CDR3 DNA follows: TGCGCCAGCACCCGGACAGGGAGTTACACTGAAGCTTTCTTT. It is translated as CASTRTGSYTEAFF. The rearrangement uses TRBV5-1 and TRBJ1-1, with 8 nucleotides matching TRBD1. This CDR3 region has 14 residues. Germline V gene lookup returns CDR1 SGHRS and CDR2 YFSETQ. V shed 6 bases and J 3 bases; nucleotides not matched to a gene: 7. The variable domain in full, completed from reference TRBV5-1 and TRBJ1-1, reads KAGVTQTPRYLIKTRGQQVTLSCSPISGHRSVSWYQQTPGQGLQFLFEYFSETQRNKGNFPGRFSGRQFSNSRSEMNVSTLELGDSALYLCASTRTGSYTEAFFGQGTRLTVV.

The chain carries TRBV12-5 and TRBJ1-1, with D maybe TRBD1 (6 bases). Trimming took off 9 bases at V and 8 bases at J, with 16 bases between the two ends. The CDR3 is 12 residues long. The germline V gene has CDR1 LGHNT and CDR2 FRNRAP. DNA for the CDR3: TGTGCTAGCGCAAGGGACACAACAGAAGCTTTCTTT. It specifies CASARDTTEAFF.

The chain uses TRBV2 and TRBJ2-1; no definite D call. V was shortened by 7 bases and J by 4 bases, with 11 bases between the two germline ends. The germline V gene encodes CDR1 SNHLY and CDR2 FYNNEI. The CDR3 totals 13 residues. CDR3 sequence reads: CASKADEYNEQFF. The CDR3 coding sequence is TGTGCCAGCAAGGCAGATGAGTACAATGAGCAGTTCTTC.

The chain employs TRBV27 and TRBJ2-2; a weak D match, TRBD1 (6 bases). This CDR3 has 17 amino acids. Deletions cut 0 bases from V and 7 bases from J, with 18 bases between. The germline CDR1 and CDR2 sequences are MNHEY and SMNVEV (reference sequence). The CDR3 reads CASSLSPVQGRIGELFF. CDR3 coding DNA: TGTGCCAGCAGTTTATCGCCCGTACAGGGTAGGATCGGGGAGCTGTTTTTT.

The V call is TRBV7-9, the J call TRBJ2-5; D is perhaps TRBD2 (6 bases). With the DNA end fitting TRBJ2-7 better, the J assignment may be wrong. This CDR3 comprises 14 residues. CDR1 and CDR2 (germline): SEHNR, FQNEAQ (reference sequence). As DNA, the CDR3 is TGTGCCAGCAGGGGGACTCCTCCGGCTTACGAGCAGTACTTC. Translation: CASRGTPPAYEQYF.

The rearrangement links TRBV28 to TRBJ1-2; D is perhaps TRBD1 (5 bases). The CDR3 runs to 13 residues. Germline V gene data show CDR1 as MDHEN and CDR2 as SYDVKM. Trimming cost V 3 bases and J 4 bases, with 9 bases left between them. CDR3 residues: CASSLARGYGYTF. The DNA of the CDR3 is TGTGCCAGCAGTTTGGCGAGGGGCTATGGCTACACCTTC.

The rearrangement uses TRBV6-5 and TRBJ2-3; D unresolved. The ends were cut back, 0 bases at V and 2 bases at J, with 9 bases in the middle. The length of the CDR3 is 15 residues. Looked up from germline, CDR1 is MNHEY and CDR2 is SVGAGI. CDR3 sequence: CASSYSNRHTDTQYF. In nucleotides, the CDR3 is TGTGCCAGCAGTTACTCGAACAGACACACAGATACGCAGTATTTT.